Listed below are T cell receptor beta chains from one sample, sequenced in a study of Ad26.COV2.S vaccination and SARS-CoV-2 variants. Sequencing was performed with immunoSEQ multiplex PCR; in TCRdb, only in-frame clones are kept and a portion is missing. In the table there are some 480,000 clones, approximately 88% of which are singletons. The sequences come from peripheral blood, collected in a trial of Ad26.COV2.S vaccine versus placebo. Every receptor here comes from a person between 18 and 65 years old who received the Ad26.COV2.S COVID-19 vaccine or a placebo. Each CDR3 is given with its conserved first and last residue. A D gene is named only where the DNA matches it firmly. Clone size is shown for a subset of rows, as once, few, many or a class of expanded clone.

TRBJ1-2 | 13 | . | TRBD1 | TRBV12-3/TRBV12-4 | TGTGCCAGCAGCTACAACGCAGGGGGCGGCTACACCTTC | CASSYNAGGGYTF
TRBJ2-7 | 12 | . | . | TRBV2 | TGTGCCAGCAGTGGGCCCGCCCTCGAGCAGTACTTC | CASSGPALEQYF
TRBJ2-3 | 14 | once | TRBD2 | TRBV3-1/TRBV3-2 | TGTGCCAGCAGCCAAACATCCGGGGGGGATACGCAGTATTTT | CASSQTSGGDTQYF
TRBJ1-2 | 12 | . | . | TRBV28 | TGTGCCAGCAGTATCCCGACCTATGGCTACACCTTC | CASSIPTYGYTF
TRBJ2-4 | 14 | once | . | TRBV7-2 | TGTGCCAGCAGCCCCCGCCCCCGTCAAAACATTCAGTACTTC | CASSPRPRQNIQYF
TRBJ1-6 | 14 | once | TRBD1 | TRBV6-5 | TGTGCCAGCAGCTACGGACAGGTCGGATCACCCCTCCACTTT | CASSYGQVGSPLHF
TRBJ2-5 | 15 | . | TRBD2 | TRBV19 | TGTGCCAGTAGTCCCTACGGGAGGACTCACGAGACCCAGTACTTC | CASSPYGRTHETQYF
TRBJ2-1 | 15 | . | . | TRBV6-5 | TGTGCCAGCAGTTACTCGCGGACACCCTCGGATGAGCAGTTCTTC | CASSYSRTPSDEQFF
TRBJ2-3 | 17 | . | . | TRBV2 | TGTGCCAGCAGTCCGCAAATTAGCGCGATTAGCACAGATACGCAGTATTTT | CASSPQISAISTDTQYF
TRBJ2-1 | 18 | . | . | TRBV4-3 | TGCGCCAGCAGCCATCTCCTCGTGGGGGAGACTAGTTACAATGAGCAGTTCTTC | CASSHLLVGETSYNEQFF
TRBJ2-1 | 14 | . | TRBD2 | TRBV30 | TGTGCCTGGAGGGACTCGGGACTACACAATGAGCAGTTCTTC | CAWRDSGLHNEQFF
TRBJ1-1 | 12 | . | . | TRBV7-9 | TGTGCCAGCAGCTCAAAGAACACTGAAGCTTTCTTT | CASSSKNTEAFF
TRBJ2-7 | 15 | . | TRBD2 | TRBV9 | TGTGCCAGCAGCGTGGGCGGGAGCCCCTCTCGGGAGCAGTACTTC | CASSVGGSPSREQYF
TRBJ2-1 | 15 | . | . | TRBV7-8 | TGTGCCAGCAGCTACGGACAGCTGATACCCAATGAGCAGTTCTTC | CASSYGQLIPNEQFF
TRBJ2-1 | 14 | . | TRBD2 | TRBV7-9 | TGTGCCAGCAGCCCCCGGACTAGCGTCAATGAGCAGTTCTTC | CASSPRTSVNEQFF
TRBJ1-4 | 16 | . | TRBD1 | TRBV6-1 | TGTGCCAGCAGTGAAGCGTACAGGGGGTACAATGAAAAACTGTTTTTT | CASSEAYRGYNEKLFF
TRBJ2-3 | 12 | . | . | TRBV7-9 | TGTGCCAGCAGCCCGGTGGGGGATACGCAGTATTTT | CASSPVGDTQYF
TRBJ2-3 | 17 | . | TRBD2 | TRBV29-1 | TGCAGCGTTGAAGGGGGGACTAGCGGGAGGGCCGTAGATACGCAGTATTTT | CSVEGGTSGRAVDTQYF
TRBJ2-7 | 13 | . | . | TRBV29-1 | TGCAGCGTGGCTACTGGGAGCTCCTACGAGCAGTACTTC | CSVATGSSYEQYF
TRBJ1-1 | 15 | few | TRBD1 | TRBV28 | TGTGCCAGCAGTGAAAGACAGGGAAGGGGCACTGAAGCTTTCTTT | CASSERQGRGTEAFF
TRBJ2-6 | 19 | once | . | TRBV7-2 | TGTGCCAGCAGCTTACGTGTTGACAGGCTAAGCTCTGGGGCCAACGTCCTGACTTTC | CASSLRVDRLSSGANVLTF
TRBJ2-7 | 14 | . | TRBD2 | TRBV5-4 | TGTGCCAGCAGTCCTACTAGCGGGAGGCACGAGCAGTACTTC | CASSPTSGRHEQYF
TRBJ2-2 | 16 | . | TRBD2 | TRBV9 | TGTGCCAGCAGCGTAGAGACTAGCGGTGGCACCGGGGAGCTGTTTTTT | CASSVETSGGTGELFF
TRBJ2-7 | 12 | . | . | TRBV28 | TGTGCCAGCTTTCGGGTGTTGAACGAGCAGTACTTC | CASFRVLNEQYF
TRBJ1-2 | 14 | few | TRBD1 | TRBV7-9 | TGTGCCAGCAGCTTGGGACAGGTGACCTATGGCTACACCTTC | CASSLGQVTYGYTF
TRBJ2-1 | 14 | . | TRBD2 | TRBV30 | TGTGCCTGGAGTACCGGGACTAGTATCCATGAGCAGTTCTTC | CAWSTGTSIHEQFF
TRBJ1-2 | 13 | . | TRBD1 | TRBV28 | TGTGCCAGCAGTTTGGGACAGTTTTATGGCTACACCTTC | CASSLGQFYGYTF
TRBJ1-1 | 15 | few | . | TRBV4-1 | TGCGCCAGCAGCCAAGATCTACAGGGGAACACTGAAGCTTTCTTT | CASSQDLQGNTEAFF
TRBJ2-7 | 14 | . | TRBD1 | TRBV18 | TGTGCCAGCTCACTGGACAGGGGAGGCTACGAGCAGTACTTC | CASSLDRGGYEQYF
TRBJ2-1 | 21 | . | TRBD2 | TRBV28 | TGTGCCAGCAATAGTCTAGCGGGAGGGCCAGACGCTTCGACCTCCTACAATGAGCAGTTCTTC | CASNSLAGGPDASTSYNEQFF
TRBJ2-7 | 13 | . | . | TRBV27 | TGTGCCAGCAGTTTAACGGGATTGGGGGAGCAGTACTTC | CASSLTGLGEQYF
TRBJ2-1 | 14 | . | . | TRBV11-3 | TGTGCCAGCAGCTTACAAACCCGAGGGAATGAGCAGTTCTTC | CASSLQTRGNEQFF
TRBJ2-3 | 15 | . | TRBD2 | TRBV5-6 | TGTGCCAGCAGCCCCCCGAGCGGGAGGGGAGATACGCAGTATTTT | CASSPPSGRGDTQYF
TRBJ1-1 | 14 | . | . | TRBV19 | TGTGCCAGTAGTATGATTCTGGGGCGCACTGAAGCTTTCTTT | CASSMILGRTEAFF
TRBJ2-2 | 18 | . | TRBD2 | TRBV4-3 | TGCGCCAGCAGCCAAGATCTCGGGGGGGCCGCGAACACCGGGGAGCTGTTTTTT | CASSQDLGGAANTGELFF
TRBJ2-1 | 15 | . | TRBD2 | TRBV15 | TGTGCCACCAGCCGCTTAGCGGGAGGGCCCAATGAGCAGTTCTTC | CATSRLAGGPNEQFF
TRBJ1-1 | 16 | . | . | TRBV14 | TGTGCCAGCAGCCAAAAGAGTGGGGGATTCGGCACTGAAGCTTTCTTT | CASSQKSGGFGTEAFF
TRBJ1-3 | 12 | . | . | TRBV12-3/TRBV12-4 | TGTGCCAGCAGTTTGTCACGAAACACCATATATTTT | CASSLSRNTIYF
TRBJ2-5 | 12 | . | . | TRBV6-6 | TGTGCCAGCAGTTACTCCCCAGAGACCCAGTACTTC | CASSYSPETQYF
TRBJ1-2 | 15 | . | . | TRBV27 | TGTGCCAGCAGTCCAACCTCGGGCTTCGCGAGCGGCTACACCTTC | CASSPTSGFASGYTF
TRBJ1-5 | 16 | . | TRBD1 | TRBV19 | TGTGCCAGTAGTACTCGAGGACAGGACGGAAAACAGCCCCAGCATTTT | CASSTRGQDGKQPQHF
TRBJ1-1 | 14 | few | TRBD1 | TRBV6-6 | TGTGCCAGCACCTCGACAGGGGGGAGGACTGAAGCTTTCTTT | CASTSTGGRTEAFF
TRBJ1-1 | 14 | . | . | TRBV6-2/TRBV6-3 | TGTGCCAGCAGCCGCCGCGGGGGGAACACTGAAGCTTTCTTT | CASSRRGGNTEAFF
TRBJ2-7 | 11 | . | . | TRBV20-1 | TGCAGTGCTACAGGGACCCACGAGCAGTACTTC | CSATGTHEQYF
TRBJ1-1 | 12 | . | . | TRBV3-1/TRBV3-2 | TGTGCCAGCAGCCTACAACTGGTGGAAGCTTTCTTT | CASSLQLVEAFF
TRBJ2-3 | 18 | . | TRBD2 | TRBV7-9 | TGTGCCAGCAGCGGGGCGTCTAGCGGGAGTTTTAGCACAGATACGCAGTATTTT | CASSGASSGSFSTDTQYF
TRBJ2-3 | 15 | . | TRBD1 | TRBV9 | TGTGCCAGCAGCGCGACAGGGGCCAGCACAGATACGCAGTATTTT | CASSATGASTDTQYF
TRBJ1-2 | 15 | . | . | TRBV5-1 | TGCGCCAGCAGCTTGGTTGCAGGAGACTCGTATGGCTACACCTTC | CASSLVAGDSYGYTF
TRBJ1-3 | 15 | . | . | TRBV30 | TGTGCCTGGAGAAAAGACAGAATCTCTGGAAACACCATATATTTT | CAWRKDRISGNTIYF
TRBJ2-7 | 14 | . | . | TRBV19 | TGTGCCAGTAGTATAAAGACCTGGGGCTACGAGCAGTACTTC | CASSIKTWGYEQYF
TRBJ2-3 | 14 | . | TRBD2 | TRBV9 | TGTGCCAGCAGCGTCGCGGGAGTGACAGATACGCAGTATTTT | CASSVAGVTDTQYF
TRBJ1-6 | 16 | few | . | TRBV19 | TGTGCCAGTAGTCCTATGGGACCCCAGCACGCTTCACCCCTCCACTTT | CASSPMGPQHASPLHF
TRBJ2-4 | 15 | . | . | TRBV19 | TGTGCCAGTAGTGATCGGGCCGGCGGCGAAAACATTCAGTACTTC | CASSDRAGGENIQYF
TRBJ1-5 | 13 | . | . | TRBV5-1 | TGCGCCAGCAGTCCGGACGGTAATCAGCCCCAGCATTTT | CASSPDGNQPQHF
TRBJ2-2 | 13 | . | . | TRBV14 | TGTGCCAGCAGCCCGAAGAACACCGGGGAGCTGTTTTTT | CASSPKNTGELFF
TRBJ1-5 | 17 | . | . | TRBV18 | TGTGCCAGCTCACCAGTGGGAGGAAAGGCCGGTCATCAGCCCCAGCATTTT | CASSPVGGKAGHQPQHF
TRBJ2-3 | 17 | . | TRBD1 | TRBV7-9 | TGTGCCAGCAGCCCCCGATGGGGACAGGGTGGTTCAGATACGCAGTATTTT | CASSPRWGQGGSDTQYF
TRBJ2-1 | 13 | . | . | TRBV9 | TGTGCCAGCAGCATGAGCTCCTACAATGAGCAGTTCTTC | CASSMSSYNEQFF
TRBJ1-4 | 16 | . | . | TRBV15 | TGTGCCACCAGCAGAAACCTGGGGGGATTGGGTGAAAAACTGTTTTTT | CATSRNLGGLGEKLFF
TRBJ1-1 | 14 | . | . | TRBV5-4 | TGTGCCAGCAGCTTAAGGGGGAGTAGCGCTGAAGCTTTCTTT | CASSLRGSSAEAFF